This is a list of T cell receptor beta chains from one sample in a study of blood T cell repertoires in COVID-19. Sequencing was performed with immunoSEQ multiplex PCR; in TCRdb, only in-frame clones are kept and a portion is missing. Among roughly 230,000 clones, 80% to 90% were seen once, and the ten largest hold about 0.93%. The source material was peripheral blood. The receptors were sampled from a man aged 35-49 years with acute or convalescent COVID-19. CDR3s include the opening cysteine and the closing phenylalanine or tryptophan. D genes are given only for firm matches. Size tells how often a clone was seen (once, few, many) or the class of an expanded clone, and some rows leave it out.

cdr3_aa	cdr3_nt	v_call	j_call	d_call	clone_size
CASSLGGQGAFLETQYF	TGCGCCAGCAGCTTGGGGGGCCAGGGGGCCTTTTTGGAGACCCAGTACTTC	TRBV5-1	TRBJ2-5	TRBD1	-
CASSATDKPHYGYTF	TGTGCCAGCAGTGCAACCGACAAACCCCACTATGGCTACACCTTC	TRBV25-1	TRBJ1-2	-	-
CAWRRGSGYTF	TGTGCCTGGAGGAGGGGGAGCGGCTACACCTTC	TRBV30	TRBJ1-2	-	many
CASRANTYNSPLHF	TGTGCCAGCAGGGCAAACACCTATAATTCACCCCTCCACTTT	TRBV25-1	TRBJ1-6	-	once
CASSLDGSGYGYTF	TGTGCCAGCAGCTTAGACGGGAGCGGCTATGGCTACACCTTC	TRBV7-2	TRBJ1-2	-	-
CASSYRESTEAFF	TGTGCCAGTAGCTACAGGGAGAGCACTGAAGCTTTCTTT	TRBV19	TRBJ1-1	-	-
CISRDRFYVYTF	TGCATCTCGAGGGACAGGTTTTATGTCTACACCTTC	TRBV29-1	TRBJ1-2	TRBD1	-
CASSLRPGENSSPLHF	TGTGCCAGCAGCTTACGCCCAGGGGAAAACAGTTCACCCCTCCACTTT	TRBV7-2	TRBJ1-6	-	once
CASRQGKGVYGYTF	TGTGCCAGCAGACAGGGGAAGGGAGTCTATGGCTACACCTTC	TRBV6-5	TRBJ1-2	TRBD1	-
CSVLLPGTEAFF	TGCAGCGTTCTTCTCCCCGGCACTGAAGCTTTCTTT	TRBV29-1	TRBJ1-1	-	-
CASSQPTGNTEAFF	TGCGCCAGCAGCCAACCTACAGGGAACACTGAAGCTTTCTTT	TRBV4-1	TRBJ1-1	-	-
CASSLSGRLRGNEQFF	TGTGCCAGCAGCTTATCTGGGAGACTGAGGGGGAATGAGCAGTTCTTC	TRBV7-3	TRBJ2-1	-	once
CASSSGTIVSGTQYF	TGCGCCAGCAGCTCCGGGACAATCGTATCCGGGACCCAGTACTTC	TRBV5-1	TRBJ2-5	-	-
CATSPMTGPTYEQYF	TGTGCCACCAGCCCCATGACAGGTCCCACCTACGAGCAGTACTTC	TRBV15	TRBJ2-7	-	-
CASSGPDRGPSGGMNTGELFF	TGTGCCAGCAGCGGTCCCGACAGGGGGCCTAGCGGGGGGATGAACACCGGGGAGCTGTTTTTT	TRBV21-1	TRBJ2-2	-	-
CASSQEMSAGELFF	TGCGCCAGCAGCCAAGAGATGTCGGCCGGGGAGCTGTTTTTT	TRBV4-1	TRBJ2-2	-	-
CASSQDRRGSYSPLHF	TGTGCCAGCAGCCAAGATCGGAGGGGTAGTTATTCACCCCTCCACTTT	TRBV3-1/TRBV3-2	TRBJ1-6	-	few
CASSAGGQGSGELFF	TGTGCCAGCAGCGCAGGGGGACAGGGAAGTGGGGAGCTGTTTTTT	TRBV11-2	TRBJ2-2	TRBD1	-
CASSQDPGQRNNEQFF	TGCGCCAGCAGCCAAGACCCGGGACAGCGGAACAATGAGCAGTTCTTC	TRBV4-1	TRBJ2-1	TRBD1	-
CASSLPPEKLFF	TGTGCCAGCAGTCTCCCCCCGGAAAAACTGTTTTTT	TRBV2	TRBJ1-4	-	-
CASSIDVSGTSNTEAFF	TGTGCCAGTAGTATTGATGTTTCAGGCACCTCGAACACTGAAGCTTTCTTT	TRBV19	TRBJ1-1	-	few
CASKEVSPNTGELFF	TGTGCCAGCAAGGAGGTCAGTCCGAACACCGGGGAGCTGTTTTTT	TRBV2	TRBJ2-2	-	-
CASSAGQRSGNTIYF	TGTGCCAGCAGTGCGGGACAGAGGTCTGGAAACACCATATATTTT	TRBV28	TRBJ1-3	TRBD1	-
CACQGGGNQPQHF	TGTGCCTGTCAAGGGGGCGGCAATCAGCCCCAGCATTTT	TRBV30	TRBJ1-5	TRBD1	-